Following are 18 T cell receptor beta chains from one sample sequenced in a study of PD-1 blockade in mismatch repair-deficient tumors. The assay was immunoSEQ multiplex PCR, and TCRdb's table has in-frame clones only and misses some. Among roughly 120,000 clones listed, around nine tenths were seen once. Sample: peripheral blood, taken approximately 71 weeks after starting pembrolizumab. These TCRs come from an adult with mismatch repair-deficient cancer.

The chain couples TRBV11-2 to TRBJ2-1, with 9 bases lining up with TRBD2. V dropped 3 bases and J dropped 8; count of bases not matched to a gene: 2. CDR3 length equals 13 residues. The germline V gene encodes CDR1 SGHAT and CDR2 FQNNGV. The CDR3 bases are TGTGCCAGCAGCTTGACTAGCGGCCATGAGCAGTTCTTC. It specifies CASSLTSGHEQFF.

The chain recombines TRBV5-1 with TRBJ2-2, with 8 bases aligning to TRBD1. Germline values: CDR1 SGHRS, CDR2 YFSETQ. V was clipped by 1 base and J by 2 bases; unmatched bases: 10. The CDR3 is made up of 18 amino acids. CDR3 residues: CASSLRQGALGNTGELFF. The CDR3 DNA reads as TGCGCCAGCAGCTTGAGGCAGGGGGCCTTAGGAAACACCGGGGAGCTGTTTTTT.

The rearrangement links TRBV11-3 to TRBJ2-7, with 7 bases fitting TRBD2. Germline loops: CDR1 SGHNT, CDR2 YENEEA. The V segment lost 3 bases and the J segment 3 bases; nucleotides outside the gene matches: 5. The CDR3 totals 14 residues. The CDR3 coding sequence is TGTGCCAGCAGCTTGGGTACGGGAGGCTACGAGCAGTACTTC. Translating gives CASSLGTGGYEQYF.

The chain uses TRBV27 and TRBJ2-2; D uncertain. The ends were cut back, 2 bases at V and 4 bases at J, with 5 bases in the middle. The CDR3 has 13 residues. CDR1 MNHEY and CDR2 SMNVEV come from the germline V gene (reference sequence). Here the CDR3 DNA reads TGTGCCAGCAGTTTAGGTATCACCGGGGAGCTGTTTTTT. Protein sequence: CASSLGITGELFF.

V gene TRBV4-1 combines with J gene TRBJ1-2; D call uncertain. Deletions cut 4 bases from V and 12 bases from J, with 18 bases between. Germline V CDR1 and CDR2: MGHRA, YSYEKL. The CDR3 has 13 residues. CDR3 loop: CASSPVREYSNTF. In nucleotides, the CDR3 is TGCGCCAGCAGCCCAGTCCGGGAATATAGCAACACCTTC.

This rearrangement joins TRBV4-1 to TRBJ2-7; TRBD2 matches at 11 bases. After removal of 2 bases from V and 2 bases from J, the junction contained 5 bases not matched to a gene. Germline CDR1 reads MGHRA; CDR2 reads YSYEKL. This CDR3 contains 16 residues. The DNA for the CDR3 is TGCGCCAGCAGCCAACGCGCTAGCGGGAGGACCTACGAGCAGTACTTC. Translation: CASSQRASGRTYEQYF.

This clone was found a few times. V is TRBV14 and J is TRBJ2-7, with D perhaps assigned TRBD1 or TRBD2 (5 bases each). Looked up from germline, CDR1 is SGHDN and CDR2 is FVKESK. V gave up 4 bases and J gave up 3 bases, with 16 bases separating them. The CDR3 is made up of 15 amino acids. CDR3 sequence reads: CASSPRRGDHYEQYF. Here the CDR3 DNA reads TGTGCCAGCAGCCCCCGTCGTGGGGACCACTACGAGCAGTACTTC.

The chain couples TRBV27 to TRBJ2-6; D remains unclear. The CDR3 length is 12 residues. Looked up from germline, CDR1 is MNHEY and CDR2 is SMNVEV (reference sequence). V dropped 4 bases and J dropped 2 bases, with 0 bases sitting between them. The CDR3 coding sequence is TGTGCCAGCAGTTCTGGGGCCAACGTCCTGACTTTC. It yields the protein CASSSGANVLTF.

The J gene is TRBJ2-7, the V gene TRBV5-1; 7 positions agree with TRBD1. CDR1 is SGHRS, CDR2 YFSETQ, per germline. The trim removed 3 bases at V and 3 bases at J, leaving 6 bases unmatched. There are 14 residues in the CDR3. The CDR3 DNA follows: TGCGCCAGCAGCTCGGACAGGCGCAACTACGAGCAGTACTTC. It encodes CASSSDRRNYEQYF.

This clone turned up a few times. This chain links TRBV6-1 with TRBJ2-7; D is uncertain. V was clipped by 5 bases and J by 6 bases, with 8 bases between them. The CDR3 contains 11 residues. Germline CDR1 is MNHNS and CDR2 is SASEGT. The CDR3: CASSTNAEQYF. Written as DNA, the CDR3 is TGTGCCAGCAGTACCAATGCCGAGCAGTACTTC.

The genes are TRBV13 and TRBJ2-7; maybe TRBD1 (6 bases). Germline loops: CDR1 PRHDT, CDR2 FYEKMQ (reference sequence). V shed 6 bases and J shed 5 bases, with 14 bases lying between them. This CDR3 has 13 amino acids. CDR3 sequence reads: CASSTGILDEQYF. Written as DNA, the CDR3 is TGTGCCAGCAGTACAGGGATTTTGGACGAGCAGTACTTC.

The rearrangement links TRBV12-5 to TRBJ2-1; D remains ambiguous. Germline V gene lookup returns CDR1 LGHNT and CDR2 FRNRAP. Trimming took 6 bases from V and 4 from J, leaving 16 bases between them. CDR3 length: 15 residues. The CDR3 coding sequence is TGTGCTAGTGGGATGGCCGGGCGAATGTACAATGAGCAGTTCTTC. It yields the protein CASGMAGRMYNEQFF.

This clone was counted a few times. The chain has TRBV13 and TRBJ2-7, with 7 bases aligning to TRBD1. V trimming: 1 base; J trimming: 6 bases; junction bases outside the gene matches: 3. Germline CDR1 reads PRHDT; CDR2 reads FYEKMQ (reference sequence). There are 13 residues in the CDR3. In DNA, the CDR3 is TGTGCCAGCAGCTTAGCTTACAGGGGCGAGCAGTACTTC. This translates into CASSLAYRGEQYF.

The chain has TRBV30 and TRBJ1-1, with D perhaps TRBD1 (5 bases). The germline V gene encodes CDR1 GTSNPN and CDR2 SVGIG (reference sequence). Trimming shortened V by 0 bases and J by 6 bases, and 11 bases separated the two germline ends. This CDR3 has 13 residues. This CDR3 is CAWSVLRGSEAFF. As DNA, the CDR3 is TGTGCCTGGAGTGTACTTCGGGGGTCTGAAGCTTTCTTT.

This sequence joins TRBV9 and TRBJ2-3; D remains unclear. V shed 4 bases and J shed 0 bases, with 15 bases lying between them. The CDR3 covers 16 residues. CDR1 and CDR2 from the germline V gene are SGDLS and YYNGEE. CDR3 loop: CASSQPREDSTDTQYF. The DNA for the CDR3 is TGTGCCAGCAGCCAACCTAGAGAGGACAGCACAGATACGCAGTATTTT.

In its sample, this clone was seen a few times. The chain is built from TRBV28 and TRBJ2-7; D might be TRBD2 (5 bases). The CDR3 consists of 12 residues. Trimming removed 6 bases from V and 6 bases from J, with 12 bases in between. Germline V gene data show CDR1 as MDHEN and CDR2 as SYDVKM. CDR3 region: CASSLYGGEQYF. The CDR3 DNA is TGTGCCAGCAGCCTTTATGGAGGCGAGCAGTACTTC.

The rearrangement uses TRBV28 and TRBJ2-1; TRBD2 aligns across 13 bases. This CDR3 is built from 19 residues. The V gene end was trimmed by 2 bases and the J gene end by 8 bases; junction bases not matched to a gene: 15. Germline CDR1 MDHEN, CDR2 SYDVKM. The CDR3 sequence: CASSLPTSGRVGYYDEQFF. For the CDR3, the DNA is TGTGCCAGCAGTTTACCCACTAGCGGGAGGGTTGGGTATTACGATGAGCAGTTCTTC.

V gene TRBV27 combines with J gene TRBJ2-2; TRBD1 agrees at 7 bases. V dropped 3 bases and J dropped 5; count of bases not matched to a gene: 9. This CDR3 contains 16 residues. The germline CDR1 and CDR2 sequences are MNHEY and SMNVEV (reference sequence). This chain's CDR3 is CASSFSTGQFTGELFF. Here the CDR3 DNA reads TGTGCCAGCAGTTTTTCGACAGGGCAGTTTACCGGGGAGCTGTTTTTT.